These 16 T cell receptor beta chains were sequenced from one sample in a study of T cells in Graves' hyperthyroidism and ophthalmopathy. TCR beta CDR3 regions were amplified from RNA. The HTBI primer set drove a first-round RT-PCR of the TCR CDR3. TCRdb itself ran the multiplex PCR reads through MiXCR, one entry per CDR3 protein. The sample holds around 700,000 distinct CDR3 sequences, around a sixth seen once. The specimen was blood. The receptors were sampled from a woman aged 50 to 60 with Graves' hyperthyroidism that later progressed to Graves' ophthalmopathy.

The chain employs TRBV6-2 or TRBV6-3 and TRBJ1-1; 9 bases agree with TRBD1. CDR3 size: 18 residues. Germline CDR1 MNHEY, CDR2 SVGEGT. V gave up 5 bases and J gave up 8 bases; unmatched junction bases: 21. The CDR3 nucleotides are TGTGCCAGCAGTGGAGAGGGACAGGGTCTGACACCCCACCCCGAAGCTTTCTTT. Protein product: CASSGEGQGLTPHPEAFF.

The chain employs TRBV7-9 and TRBJ2-2; 7 bases map to TRBD1. Germline V CDR1 and CDR2: SEHNR, FQNEAQ (reference sequence). The V and J ends lost 4 bases and 5 bases, in that order; junction bases with no gene match: 4. The CDR3 sequence is 14 residues long. CDR3 DNA sequence: TGTGCCAGCAGCTCCGGGACAGTGACCGGGGAGCTGTTTTTT. Protein product: CASSSGTVTGELFF.

The genes are TRBV7-6 and TRBJ2-3; weak D call: TRBD2 (5 bases). V dropped 5 bases and J dropped 2 bases, with 14 bases sitting between them. Looked up from germline, CDR1 is SGHVS and CDR2 is FNYEAQ. This CDR3 spans 15 amino acids. Here the CDR3 DNA reads TGTGCCAGCAGCCCAGCGGACCTATTCACAGATACGCAGTATTTT. This gives the protein CASSPADLFTDTQYF.

This clonotype has at least ten counts. The CDR3 region is CSADRGTEQYF. CDR3 nucleotides: TGCAGCGCAGACAGGGGAACCGAGCAGTACTTC. The gene calls are TRBV29-1 and TRBJ2-7, with 8 bases identical to TRBD1. The CDR3 length is 11 residues. Germline V gene data show CDR1 as SQVTM and CDR2 as ANQGSEA. The ends lost 7 bases at V and 6 bases at J; junction bases unmatched: 5.

The CDR3 spells CAAQTTGERTEAFF. The DNA of the CDR3 is TGTGCCGCCCAAACGACAGGGGAACGCACTGAAGCTTTCTTT. V usage is TRBV6-2 or TRBV6-3 and J usage is TRBJ1-1; 8 bases fit TRBD1. Germline V CDR1 and CDR2: MNHEY, SVGEGT. The CDR3 covers 14 residues. J was trimmed by 4 bases and V by 11 bases; bases with no gene match: 12.

The table lists this clonotype with many counts. The chain combines TRBV12-3 or TRBV12-4 with TRBJ1-4, with D perhaps TRBD1 (5 bases). Trimming left V 5 bases short and J 7 bases short, with 20 bases between. The CDR3 is made up of 16 amino acids. The CDR3 DNA is TGTGCCAGCAGTCCCCCCCGGGGAGCAGGGAGTGAAAAACTGTTTTTT. Residues: CASSPPRGAGSEKLFF.

The chain combines TRBV6-5 with TRBJ2-7; 10 positions match TRBD1. V shed 0 bases and J 4 bases; nucleotides not matched to a gene: 3. CDR3 length: 15 residues. CDR1 is MNHEY, CDR2 SVGAGI, per germline. The CDR3 nucleotides are TGTGCCAGCAGTTACTCGGAGGGACAGGGGTACGAGCAGTACTTC. Translation: CASSYSEGQGYEQYF.

In this sample, this clonotype turned up many times. V is TRBV20-1 and J is TRBJ2-7; the D gene is possibly TRBD2 (5 bases). There are 11 residues in the CDR3. The V gene's germline CDR1 is DFQATT and CDR2 SNEGSKA (reference sequence). Trimming pared 2 bases from V and 6 bases from J, leaving 8 bases between. In nucleotides, the CDR3 is TGCAGTGCTAGAATGGGGAGCGAGCAGTACTTC. Protein product: CSARMGSEQYF.

The chain couples TRBV14 to TRBJ2-1, with D perhaps matching TRBD1 or TRBD2 (5 bases each). The germline V and J ends were trimmed by 1 base and 6 bases, with 25 bases remaining between them. CDR1 and CDR2 (germline): SGHDN, FVKESK. The CDR3 length is 19 residues. The CDR3 DNA is TGTGCCAGCAGCCAAGTAAGGGGCGGCAGCTCTCATGGGGGCAATGAGCAGTTCTTC. Amino acids: CASSQVRGGSSHGGNEQFF.

This clonotype has a handful of counts. The V gene is TRBV5-1, the J gene TRBJ1-5; no reliable D call. The CDR3 is 14 amino acids. The germline V and J ends were trimmed by 0 bases and 3 bases, with 7 bases remaining between them. Germline CDR1 is SGHRS and CDR2 is YFSETQ. CDR3 nucleotide sequence: TGCGCCAGCAGCTTGGAAGGCCCCAATCAGCCCCAGCATTTT. Translating it yields CASSLEGPNQPQHF.

The J gene is TRBJ1-2, the V gene TRBV5-1, with a weak D call TRBD1 (5 bases). Germline V gene sequence: CDR1 SGHRS, CDR2 YFSETQ. This CDR3 has 14 residues. V lost 0 bases, J lost 7 bases, and 13 bases lay in between. CDR3 in amino acids: CASSLAFGGGGYTF. The CDR3 DNA sequence: TGCGCCAGCAGCTTGGCCTTCGGGGGAGGTGGCTACACCTTC.

The chain links TRBV9 to TRBJ2-3; TRBD1 agrees at 10 bases. The V gene's germline CDR1 is SGDLS and CDR2 YYNGEE. This CDR3 is built from 16 residues. V lost 3 bases to trimming and J lost 7 bases; unmatched junction nucleotides: 11. The CDR3 DNA follows: TGTGCCAGCAGCGCCCATAGGGACAGGGGAACGAATACGCAGTATTTT. This translates into CASSAHRDRGTNTQYF.

J is TRBJ2-2 and V is TRBV6-4; perhaps D is TRBD1 or TRBD2 (5 bases each). Trimming shortened V by 2 bases and J by 4 bases, and 11 bases separated the two germline ends. CDR3 length equals 15 residues. The V gene's germline CDR1 is MRHNA and CDR2 SNTAGT. CDR3 sequence (DNA): TGTGCCAGCAGTGACAGAGGGCAGGGCACCGGGGAGCTGTTTTTT. Translating it yields CASSDRGQGTGELFF.

On this clonotype: Possible read error: a much larger clone is one base away. V is TRBV3-1 and J is TRBJ1-2; D is perhaps TRBD1 (6 bases). V gave up 4 bases and J gave up 4 bases, with 19 bases separating them. The CDR3 has 16 amino acids. Germline V lookup: CDR1 LGHDT, CDR2 YNNKEL (reference sequence). The CDR3 region is CASSLQDSLASYGYTF. The CDR3 DNA reads as TGTGCCAGCAGCCTTCAGGACAGCCTAGCTAGCTATGGCTACACCTTC.

Here the CDR3 reads CASSRDTHYEQYF. CDR3 nucleotides: TGTGCCAGCAGCCGGGACACCCACTACGAGCAGTACTTC. The gene calls are TRBV11-2 and TRBJ2-7, with a possible D match to TRBD1 (6 bases). Germline V gene sequence: CDR1 SGHAT, CDR2 FQNNGV. This CDR3 is built from 13 residues. V lost 5 bases to trimming and J lost 3 bases, with 11 bases between them.

This clonotype appeared many times. The chain recombines TRBV6-1 with TRBJ1-1, with D possibly matching TRBD1 (6 bases). Trimming shortened V by 6 bases and J by 5 bases, and 13 bases separated the two germline ends. CDR1 and CDR2 from the germline V gene are MNHNS and SASEGT. This CDR3 comprises 13 residues. The CDR3 nucleotides read TGTGCCAGCAGAGATCAGGGGTTGACTGAAGCTTTCTTT. Translating it yields CASRDQGLTEAFF.